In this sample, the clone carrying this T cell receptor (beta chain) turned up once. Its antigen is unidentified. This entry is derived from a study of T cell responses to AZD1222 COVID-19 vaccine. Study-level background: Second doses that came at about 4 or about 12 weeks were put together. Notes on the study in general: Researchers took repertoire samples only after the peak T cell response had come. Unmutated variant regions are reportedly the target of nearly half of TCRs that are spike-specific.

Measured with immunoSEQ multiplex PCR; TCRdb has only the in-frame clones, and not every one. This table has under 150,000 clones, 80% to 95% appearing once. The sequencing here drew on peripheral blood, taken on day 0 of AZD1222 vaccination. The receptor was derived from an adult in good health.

The DNA for the CDR3 is TGTGCCAGCAGCGCAGGCTACCCGGGACTAGCGGGAGGGGATACGCAGTATTTT. Its translation is CASSAGYPGLAGGDTQYF. The J gene is TRBJ2-3, the V gene TRBV9, with 16 bases lining up with TRBD2. Germline lookup yields CDR1 SGDLS and CDR2 YYNGEE. V was clipped by 3 bases and J by 6 bases; unmatched bases: 10. This CDR3 has 18 residues.